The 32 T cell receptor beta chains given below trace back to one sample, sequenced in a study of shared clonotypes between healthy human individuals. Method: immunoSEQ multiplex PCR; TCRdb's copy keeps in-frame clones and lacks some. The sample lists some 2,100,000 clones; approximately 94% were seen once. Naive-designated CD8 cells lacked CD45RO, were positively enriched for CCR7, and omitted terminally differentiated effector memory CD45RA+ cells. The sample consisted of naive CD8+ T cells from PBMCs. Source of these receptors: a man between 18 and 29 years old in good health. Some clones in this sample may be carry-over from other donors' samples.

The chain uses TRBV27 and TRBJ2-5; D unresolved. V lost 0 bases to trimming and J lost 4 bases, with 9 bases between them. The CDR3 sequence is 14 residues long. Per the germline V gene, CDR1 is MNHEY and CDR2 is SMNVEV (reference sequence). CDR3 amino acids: CASSLSRLGETQYF. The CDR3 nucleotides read TGTGCCAGCAGTTTATCTAGATTAGGAGAGACCCAGTACTTC.

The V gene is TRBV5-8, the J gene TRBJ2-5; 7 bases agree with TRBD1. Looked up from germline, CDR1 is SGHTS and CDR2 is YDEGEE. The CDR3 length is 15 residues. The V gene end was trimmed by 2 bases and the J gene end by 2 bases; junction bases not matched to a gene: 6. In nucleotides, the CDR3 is TGTGCCAGCAGCTTACCCAGACAGGGACAAGAGACCCAGTACTTC. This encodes CASSLPRQGQETQYF.

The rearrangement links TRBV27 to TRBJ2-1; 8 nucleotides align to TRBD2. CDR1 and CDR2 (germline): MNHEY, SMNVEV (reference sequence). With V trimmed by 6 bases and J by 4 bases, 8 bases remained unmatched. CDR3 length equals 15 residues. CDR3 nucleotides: TGTGCCAGCAGCCTTTCCGGGGGGGTTTACAATGAGCAGTTCTTC. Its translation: CASSLSGGVYNEQFF.

For the CDR3, the DNA is TGCGCCAGCAGCTCCTGGGACATCCGCACAGATACGCAGTATTTT. It codes for CASSSWDIRTDTQYF. The chain recombines TRBV5-1 with TRBJ2-3; tentative D call: TRBD1 (6 bases). In germline, CDR1 is SGHRS, CDR2 YFSETQ. The length of the CDR3 is 15 residues. V lost 3 bases and J lost 1, with 12 bases in between.

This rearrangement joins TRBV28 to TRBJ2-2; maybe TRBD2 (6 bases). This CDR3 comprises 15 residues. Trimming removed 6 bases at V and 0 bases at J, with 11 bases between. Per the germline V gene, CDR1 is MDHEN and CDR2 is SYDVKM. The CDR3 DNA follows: TGTGCCAGCAGGCCCGGGGGAACGAACACCGGGGAGCTGTTTTTT. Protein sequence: CASRPGGTNTGELFF.

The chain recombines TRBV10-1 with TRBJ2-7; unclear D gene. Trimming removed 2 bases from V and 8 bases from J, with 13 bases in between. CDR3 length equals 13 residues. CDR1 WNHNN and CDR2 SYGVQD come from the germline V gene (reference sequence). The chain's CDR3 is CASSETAKGKQYF. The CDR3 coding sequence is TGCGCCAGCAGTGAGACAGCAAAGGGTAAGCAGTACTTC.

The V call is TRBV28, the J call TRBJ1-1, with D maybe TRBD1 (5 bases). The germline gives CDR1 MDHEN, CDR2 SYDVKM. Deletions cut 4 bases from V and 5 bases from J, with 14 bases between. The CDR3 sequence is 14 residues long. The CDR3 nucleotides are TGTGCCAGCAGTTCCCCTTTTGAGGGGACTGAAGCTTTCTTT. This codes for CASSSPFEGTEAFF.

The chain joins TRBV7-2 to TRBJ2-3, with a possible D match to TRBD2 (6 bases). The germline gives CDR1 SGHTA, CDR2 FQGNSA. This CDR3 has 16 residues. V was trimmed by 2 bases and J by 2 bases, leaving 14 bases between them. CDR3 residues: CASSLQDGGVTDTQYF. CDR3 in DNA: TGTGCCAGCAGCTTACAGGATGGAGGGGTCACAGATACGCAGTATTTT.

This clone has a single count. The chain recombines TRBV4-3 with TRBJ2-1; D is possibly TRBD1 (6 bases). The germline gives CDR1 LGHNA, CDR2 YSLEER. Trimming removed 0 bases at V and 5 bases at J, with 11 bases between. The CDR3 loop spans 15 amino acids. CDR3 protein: CASSQDPGANNEQFF. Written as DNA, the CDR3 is TGCGCCAGCAGCCAAGATCCAGGGGCCAACAATGAGCAGTTCTTC.

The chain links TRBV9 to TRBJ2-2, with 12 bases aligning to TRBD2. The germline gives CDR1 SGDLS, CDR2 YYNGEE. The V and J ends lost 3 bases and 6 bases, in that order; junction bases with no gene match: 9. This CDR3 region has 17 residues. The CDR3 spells CASSASGRANFPGELFF. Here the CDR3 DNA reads TGTGCCAGCAGCGCTAGCGGGAGGGCCAATTTCCCCGGGGAGCTGTTTTTT.

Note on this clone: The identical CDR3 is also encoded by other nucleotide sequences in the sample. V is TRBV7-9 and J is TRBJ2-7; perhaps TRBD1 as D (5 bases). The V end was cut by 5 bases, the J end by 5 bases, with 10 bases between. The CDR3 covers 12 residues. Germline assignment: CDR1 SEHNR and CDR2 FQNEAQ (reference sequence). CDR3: CASSLGRNEQYF. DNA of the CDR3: TGTGCCAGCAGCCTGGGGCGAAACGAGCAGTACTTC.

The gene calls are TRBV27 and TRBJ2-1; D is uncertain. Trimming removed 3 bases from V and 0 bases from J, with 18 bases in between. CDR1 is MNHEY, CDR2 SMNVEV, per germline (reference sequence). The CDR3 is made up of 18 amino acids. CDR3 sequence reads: CASSFPAPLGVSYNEQFF. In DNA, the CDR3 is TGTGCCAGCAGTTTTCCAGCCCCCCTTGGGGTCTCCTACAATGAGCAGTTCTTC.

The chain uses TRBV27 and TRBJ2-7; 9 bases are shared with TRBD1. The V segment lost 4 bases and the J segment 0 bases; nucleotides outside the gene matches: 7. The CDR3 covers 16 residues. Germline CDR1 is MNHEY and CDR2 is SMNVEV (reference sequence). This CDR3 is CASSSLQGADSYEQYF. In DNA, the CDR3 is TGTGCCAGCAGTTCCCTACAGGGGGCGGACTCCTACGAGCAGTACTTC.

CDR3 bases: TGCGCCAGCAGCCAAGTCCAGACGGGGCTCGCGAGTACGCAGTATTTT. It is translated as CASSQVQTGLASTQYF. This chain connects TRBV4-1 to TRBJ2-3; either TRBD1 or TRBD2 may supply D (5 bases each). This CDR3 has 16 residues. Germline V gives CDR1 MGHRA, CDR2 YSYEKL. The V gene lost 1 base and the J gene lost 8 bases, with 19 bases spanning the gap.

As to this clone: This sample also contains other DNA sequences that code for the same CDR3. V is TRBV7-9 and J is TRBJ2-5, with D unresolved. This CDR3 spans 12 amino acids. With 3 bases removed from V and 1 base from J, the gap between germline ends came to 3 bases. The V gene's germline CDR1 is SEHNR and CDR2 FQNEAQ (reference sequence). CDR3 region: CASSFTQETQYF. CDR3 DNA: TGTGCCAGCAGCTTCACCCAAGAGACCCAGTACTTC. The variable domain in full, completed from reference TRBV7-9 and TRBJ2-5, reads DTGVSQNPRHKITKRGQNVTFRCDPISEHNRLYWYRQTLGQGPEFLTYFQNEAQLEKSRLLSDRFSAERPKGSFSTLEIQRTEQGDSAMYLCASSFTQETQYFGPGTRLLVL.

The CDR3 here is CASSPWTGGSGGYTF. CDR3 nucleotides: TGTGCCAGCAGCCCATGGACAGGAGGATCTGGGGGCTACACCTTC. V usage is TRBV7-9 and J usage is TRBJ1-2, with 7 positions matching TRBD1. CDR3 size: 15 residues. From germline, CDR1 is SEHNR and CDR2 FQNEAQ (reference sequence). V lost 5 bases to trimming and J lost 8 bases; unmatched junction nucleotides: 14.

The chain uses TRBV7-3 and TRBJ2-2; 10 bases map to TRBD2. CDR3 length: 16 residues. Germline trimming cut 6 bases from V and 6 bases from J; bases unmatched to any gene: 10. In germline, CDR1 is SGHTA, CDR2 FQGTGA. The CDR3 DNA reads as TGTGCCAGCAGGTATGGACTAAGCGGGAGGGCCGGGGAGCTGTTTTTT. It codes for CASRYGLSGRAGELFF.

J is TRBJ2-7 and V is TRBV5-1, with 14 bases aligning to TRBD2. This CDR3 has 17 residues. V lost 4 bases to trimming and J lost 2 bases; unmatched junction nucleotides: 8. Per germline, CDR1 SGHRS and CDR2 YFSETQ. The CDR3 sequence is CASSLNGLAGGPYEQYF. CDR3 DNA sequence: TGCGCCAGCAGCCTGAACGGACTAGCGGGAGGCCCCTACGAGCAGTACTTC.

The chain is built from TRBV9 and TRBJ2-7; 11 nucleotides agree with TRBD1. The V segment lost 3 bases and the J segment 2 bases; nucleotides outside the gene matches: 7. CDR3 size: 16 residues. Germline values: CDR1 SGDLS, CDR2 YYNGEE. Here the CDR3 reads CASSATMGQGAYEQYF. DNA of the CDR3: TGTGCCAGCAGCGCAACTATGGGACAGGGGGCCTACGAGCAGTACTTC.

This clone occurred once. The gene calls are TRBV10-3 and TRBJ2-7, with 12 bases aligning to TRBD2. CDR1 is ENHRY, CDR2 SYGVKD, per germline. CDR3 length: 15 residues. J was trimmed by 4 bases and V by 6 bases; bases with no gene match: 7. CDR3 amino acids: CAISTSGTSGYEQYF. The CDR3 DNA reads TGTGCCATCAGCACATCCGGGACTAGCGGGTACGAGCAGTACTTC.

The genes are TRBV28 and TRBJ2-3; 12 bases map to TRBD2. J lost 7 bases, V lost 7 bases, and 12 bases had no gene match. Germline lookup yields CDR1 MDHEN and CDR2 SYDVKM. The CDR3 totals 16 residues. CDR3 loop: CASTPPSGRASNTQYF. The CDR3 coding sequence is TGTGCCAGCACCCCTCCTAGCGGGAGGGCATCGAATACGCAGTATTTT.

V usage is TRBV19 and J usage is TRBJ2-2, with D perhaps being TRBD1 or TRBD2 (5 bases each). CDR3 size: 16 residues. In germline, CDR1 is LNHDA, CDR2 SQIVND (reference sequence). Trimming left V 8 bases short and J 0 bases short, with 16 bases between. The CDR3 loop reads CASGTEGRSNTGELFF. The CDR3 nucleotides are TGTGCCAGTGGTACTGAGGGACGGTCGAACACCGGGGAGCTGTTTTTT.

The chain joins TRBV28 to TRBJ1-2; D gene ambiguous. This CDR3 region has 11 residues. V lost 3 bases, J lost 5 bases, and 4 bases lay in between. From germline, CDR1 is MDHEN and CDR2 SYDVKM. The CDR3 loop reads CASSFTYGYTF. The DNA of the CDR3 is TGTGCCAGCAGTTTTACTTATGGCTACACCTTC.

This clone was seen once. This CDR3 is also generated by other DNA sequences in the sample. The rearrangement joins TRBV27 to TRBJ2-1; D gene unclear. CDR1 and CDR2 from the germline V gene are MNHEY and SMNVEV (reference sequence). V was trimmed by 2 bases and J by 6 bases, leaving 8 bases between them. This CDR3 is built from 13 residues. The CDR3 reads CASSLSGVNEQFF. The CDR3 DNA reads TGTGCCAGCAGTTTAAGTGGTGTCAATGAGCAGTTCTTC.

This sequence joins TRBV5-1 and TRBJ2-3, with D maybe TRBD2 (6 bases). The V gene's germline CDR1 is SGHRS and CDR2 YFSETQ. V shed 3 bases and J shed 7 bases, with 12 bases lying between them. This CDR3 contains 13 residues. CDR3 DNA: TGCGCCAGCAGCTCCGCTAGCGCAAATACGCAGTATTTT. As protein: CASSSASANTQYF.

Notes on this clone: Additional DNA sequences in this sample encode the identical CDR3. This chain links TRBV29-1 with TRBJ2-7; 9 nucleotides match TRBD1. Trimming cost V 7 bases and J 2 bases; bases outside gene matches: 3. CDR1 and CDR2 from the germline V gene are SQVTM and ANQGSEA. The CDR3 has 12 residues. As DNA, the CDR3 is TGCAGCGCGGGGACAGGGACCTACGAGCAGTACTTC. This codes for CSAGTGTYEQYF.

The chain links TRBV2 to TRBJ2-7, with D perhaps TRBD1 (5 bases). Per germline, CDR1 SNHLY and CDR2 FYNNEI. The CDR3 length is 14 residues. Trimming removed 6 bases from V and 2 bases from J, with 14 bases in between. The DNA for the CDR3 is TGTGCCAGCAGAGGGGTGACAAACCCCTACGAGCAGTACTTC. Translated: CASRGVTNPYEQYF.

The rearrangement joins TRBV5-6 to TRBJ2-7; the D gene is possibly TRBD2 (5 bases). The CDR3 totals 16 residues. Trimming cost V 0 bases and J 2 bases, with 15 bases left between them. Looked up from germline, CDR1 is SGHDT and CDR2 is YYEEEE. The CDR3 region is CASSLEGEGWAYEQYF. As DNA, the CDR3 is TGTGCCAGCAGCTTGGAGGGTGAGGGATGGGCCTACGAGCAGTACTTC.

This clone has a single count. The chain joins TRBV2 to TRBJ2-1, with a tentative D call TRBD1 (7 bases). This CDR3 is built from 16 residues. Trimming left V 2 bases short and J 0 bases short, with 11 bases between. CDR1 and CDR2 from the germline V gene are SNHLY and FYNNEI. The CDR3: CASSELRDSSYNEQFF. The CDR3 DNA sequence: TGTGCCAGCAGTGAATTGCGGGACAGCTCCTACAATGAGCAGTTCTTC.

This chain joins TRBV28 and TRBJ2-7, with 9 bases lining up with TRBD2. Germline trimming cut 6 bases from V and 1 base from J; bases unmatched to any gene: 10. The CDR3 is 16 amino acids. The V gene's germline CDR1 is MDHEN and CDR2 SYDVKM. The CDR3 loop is CASSPGGGDLSYEQYF. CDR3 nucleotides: TGTGCCAGCAGCCCGGGCGGGGGGGACTTATCCTACGAGCAGTACTTC.

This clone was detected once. The CDR3 here is CASSLQGFSTYEQYF. The CDR3 region has the DNA TGTGCCAGCAGTTTACAGGGATTTAGCACCTACGAGCAGTACTTC. The chain combines TRBV27 with TRBJ2-7; D is possibly TRBD1 (5 bases). This CDR3 has 15 amino acids. The germline V and J ends were trimmed by 2 bases and 2 bases, with 13 bases remaining between them. Germline V gene sequence: CDR1 MNHEY, CDR2 SMNVEV (reference sequence).

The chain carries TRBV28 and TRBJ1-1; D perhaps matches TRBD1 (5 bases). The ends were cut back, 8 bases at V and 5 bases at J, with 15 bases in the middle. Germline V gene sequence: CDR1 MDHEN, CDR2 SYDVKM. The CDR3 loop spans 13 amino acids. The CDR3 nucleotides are TGTGCCAGCCTCGGCCCCGGGGGGACTGAAGCTTTCTTT. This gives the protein CASLGPGGTEAFF.